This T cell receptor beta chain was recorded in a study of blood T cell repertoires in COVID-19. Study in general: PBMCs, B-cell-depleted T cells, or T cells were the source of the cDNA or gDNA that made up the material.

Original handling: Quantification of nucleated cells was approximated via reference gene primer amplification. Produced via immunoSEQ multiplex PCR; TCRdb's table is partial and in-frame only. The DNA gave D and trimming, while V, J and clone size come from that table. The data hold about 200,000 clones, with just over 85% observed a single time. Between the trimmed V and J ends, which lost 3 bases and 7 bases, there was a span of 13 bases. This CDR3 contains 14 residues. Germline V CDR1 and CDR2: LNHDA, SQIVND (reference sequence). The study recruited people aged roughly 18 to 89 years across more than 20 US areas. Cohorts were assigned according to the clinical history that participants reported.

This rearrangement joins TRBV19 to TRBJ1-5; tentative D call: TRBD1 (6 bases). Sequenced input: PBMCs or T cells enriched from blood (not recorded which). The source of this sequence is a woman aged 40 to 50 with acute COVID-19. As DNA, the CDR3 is TGTGCCAGTAGTATCGCAGGGGCGGGCCAGCCCCAGCATTTT. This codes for CASSIAGAGQPQHF. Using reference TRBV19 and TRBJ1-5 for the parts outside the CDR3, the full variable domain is DGGITQSPKYLFRKEGQNVTLSCEQNLNHDAMYWYRQDPGQGLRLIYYSQIVNDFQKGDIAEGYSVSREKKESFPLTVTSAQKNPTAFYLCASSIAGAGQPQHFGDGTRLSIL.